This T cell receptor beta chain was retrieved from a study of shared clonotypes between healthy human individuals. Overall study findings and caveats: Shared across several donors were around 4.7% of the naive CD4 clonotypes. Non-shared clonotypes had lower generation probabilities than clonotypes shared by all four sorted-subset donors.

Using immunoSEQ multiplex PCR, the repertoire was profiled, and TCRdb retains in-frame clones only, with some absent. The sample has over 800,000 clones, 80% to 95% seen once. CDR1 and CDR2 from the germline V gene are MNHEY and SVGAGI. This CDR3 has 12 amino acids. V was trimmed by 0 bases and J by 10 bases, leaving 7 bases between them. Note on this clone: Its matching antigen is unknown.

Positively selected for CCR7, the CD45RO-negative cells used as naive CD8 cells excluded terminally differentiated effector memory CD45RA+ cells. The chain uses TRBV6-5 and TRBJ2-1, with D unresolved. The receptor's source is a man aged 30 to 45 in good health. Source material: naive CD8+ T cells sorted from blood. The CDR3 DNA reads as TGTGCCAGCAGTTACTCGGCGTCGGAGCAGTTCTTC. Its translation is CASSYSASEQFF.